Here is one T cell receptor beta chain with its context. The data stem from a study of blood T cell repertoires in COVID-19. Study-level background: Sites in the United States, Italy and Spain provided acute and convalescent COVID-19 samples. T cells, B-cell-depleted T cells, or PBMCs supplied cDNA or gDNA.

The CDR3 has 18 amino acids. With V trimmed by 4 bases and J by 5 bases, 10 bases remained unmatched. In germline, CDR1 is MGHRA, CDR2 YSYEKL. The authors' processing: Nucleated cell counts were estimated from reference gene primer amplification. Some clones are missing from TCRdb's copy, which holds only in-frame ones; the method was immunoSEQ multiplex PCR. The V and J calls and the clone size are those of that table, but D and trimming were determined from the DNA. The table has around 68,000 clones, roughly 92% seen once. The sample comprised peripheral blood. The chain uses TRBV4-1 and TRBJ2-1; TRBD2 aligns across 14 bases. The sequence was collected from a man between 70 and 80 years old with active COVID-19. CDR3 loop: CASSPMPPGLAGDNEQFF. The CDR3 nucleotides read TGCGCCAGCAGCCCGATGCCTCCGGGACTAGCGGGGGACAATGAGCAGTTCTTC.